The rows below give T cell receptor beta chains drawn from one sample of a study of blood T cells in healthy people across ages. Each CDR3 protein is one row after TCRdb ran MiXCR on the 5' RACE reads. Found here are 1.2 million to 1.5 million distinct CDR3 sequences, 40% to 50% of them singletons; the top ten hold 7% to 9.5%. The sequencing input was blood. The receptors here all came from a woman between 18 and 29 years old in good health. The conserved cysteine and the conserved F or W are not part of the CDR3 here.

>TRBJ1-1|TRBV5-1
ASSFTGFDSTEAF
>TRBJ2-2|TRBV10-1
ASSKGETGELF
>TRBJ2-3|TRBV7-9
ASTPLRDSPWATQY
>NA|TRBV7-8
ASSLGAGGNWEASGAIEETQY
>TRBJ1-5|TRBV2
ASSEEAHRPQH
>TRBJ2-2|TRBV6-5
ASSYWSSGYDGELF
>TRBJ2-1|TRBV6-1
ASRGTSLGVDEQF
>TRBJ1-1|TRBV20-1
SALGTGSVTEAF
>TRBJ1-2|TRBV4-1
ASSQERSDYGYT
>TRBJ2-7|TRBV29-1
SVFRDGSSYEQY
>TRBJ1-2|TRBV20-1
SAREMEQGFSGYT
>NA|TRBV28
ASSRPSGGAETQY
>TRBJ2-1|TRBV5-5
ASSLNRVASFDNGQF
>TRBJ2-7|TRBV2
ASSETRSAYEQY
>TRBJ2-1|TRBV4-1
ASSQDLGTGPYGEQF
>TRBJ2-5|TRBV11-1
ASSTDRQETQY
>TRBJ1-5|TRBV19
AADRGLAQPQH
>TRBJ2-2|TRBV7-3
AIQDRSGELF